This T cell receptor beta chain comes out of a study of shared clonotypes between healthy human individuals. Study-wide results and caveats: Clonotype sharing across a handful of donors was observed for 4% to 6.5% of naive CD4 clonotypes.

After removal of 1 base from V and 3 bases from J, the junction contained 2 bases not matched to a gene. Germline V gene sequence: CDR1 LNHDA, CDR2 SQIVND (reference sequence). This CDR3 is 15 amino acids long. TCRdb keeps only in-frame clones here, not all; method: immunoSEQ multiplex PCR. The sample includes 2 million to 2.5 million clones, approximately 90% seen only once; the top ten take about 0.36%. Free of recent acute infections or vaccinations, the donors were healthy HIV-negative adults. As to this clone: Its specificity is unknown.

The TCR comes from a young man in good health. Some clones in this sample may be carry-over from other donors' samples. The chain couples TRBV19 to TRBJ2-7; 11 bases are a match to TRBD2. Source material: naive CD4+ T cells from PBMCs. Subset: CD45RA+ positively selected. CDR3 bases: TGTGCCAGTAGTATAGTAGGGACTAGCGGCTACGAGCAGTACTTC. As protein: CASSIVGTSGYEQYF.